A single sample gave rise to the 24 T cell receptor beta chains below, sequenced in a study of control samples from healthy donors and cancer patients. This table comes from immunoSEQ multiplex PCR, and its TCRdb copy is limited to in-frame clones, with some not included. The sample lists roughly 29,000 clones; roughly 85% were seen once. Input material: PBMCs. These receptors all stem from a man between 60 and 75 years old with head and neck cancer.

The rearrangement uses TRBV19 and TRBJ1-1, with 8 bases that match TRBD1. After removal of 4 bases from V and 11 bases from J, the junction contained 15 bases not matched to a gene. The CDR3 spans 15 residues. From germline, CDR1 is LNHDA and CDR2 SQIVND (reference sequence). In nucleotides, the CDR3 is TGTGCCAGTAGTAGACCCCCCGGGACAGGAAAGGGGGCTTTCTTT. Its translation: CASSRPPGTGKGAFF.

Only a few counts were recorded for this clone. The chain carries TRBV10-3 and TRBJ1-1, with D perhaps matching TRBD1 (5 bases). CDR3 length: 12 amino acids. V shed 4 bases and J shed 3 bases, with 6 bases lying between them. Germline V gives CDR1 ENHRY, CDR2 SYGVKD. CDR3 protein: CAISGRDTEAFF. The CDR3 nucleotides read TGTGCCATCAGTGGCAGGGACACTGAAGCTTTCTTT.

J is TRBJ1-1 and V is TRBV30; 9 nucleotides line up with TRBD1. Germline loops: CDR1 GTSNPN, CDR2 SVGIG (reference sequence). Trimming took 0 bases from V and 3 from J; bases not matched to a gene: 8. The CDR3 runs 16 residues. CDR3 protein: CAWSVAGGQGYTEAFF. DNA of the CDR3: TGTGCCTGGAGTGTAGCAGGGGGACAGGGATACACTGAAGCTTTCTTT.

V gene TRBV13 combines with J gene TRBJ2-1; the match to TRBD2 covers 8 bases. This CDR3 spans 14 amino acids. Germline V lookup: CDR1 PRHDT, CDR2 FYEKMQ (reference sequence). V shed 5 bases, J shed 2 bases, and the junction held 2 bases outside the gene matches. CDR3 DNA: TGTGCCAGCAGCCTTAGCGGGACCTACAATGAGCAGTTCTTC. Residues: CASSLSGTYNEQFF.

This clone rates as medium-sized. V and J are TRBV19 and TRBJ1-6; no clear D gene. V was trimmed by 7 bases and J by 1 base, leaving 5 bases between them. Germline CDR1 LNHDA, CDR2 SQIVND (reference sequence). This CDR3 is built from 13 residues. The CDR3 sequence: CASKGSYNSPLHF. DNA for the CDR3: TGTGCCAGTAAAGGGTCCTATAATTCACCCCTCCACTTT.

The chain uses TRBV28 and TRBJ1-6; no firm D call. Germline assignment: CDR1 MDHEN and CDR2 SYDVKM. The CDR3 sequence is 15 residues long. Trimming removed 8 bases at V and 5 bases at J, with 16 bases between. CDR3: CASLGGERNNSPLHF. The CDR3 nucleotides are TGTGCCAGCCTCGGTGGAGAAAGAAATAATTCACCCCTCCACTTT.

The gene calls are TRBV6-2 or TRBV6-3 and TRBJ2-1; 9 bases map to TRBD2. Germline CDR1 is MNHEY and CDR2 is SVGEGT. With V trimmed by 6 bases and J by 3 bases, 9 bases remained unmatched. The CDR3 has 16 amino acids. The CDR3 here is CASSPGTSLFYNEQFF. CDR3 DNA: TGTGCCAGCAGCCCAGGGACTAGCCTTTTCTACAATGAGCAGTTCTTC.

The chain couples TRBV18 to TRBJ1-1; 7 bases map to TRBD1. The CDR3 spans 16 residues. The V segment lost 1 base and the J segment 0 bases; nucleotides outside the gene matches: 5. Per the germline V gene, CDR1 is KGHSH and CDR2 is LQKENI. The DNA of the CDR3 is TGTGCCAGCTCACCACAGGGGGCAAGGATGAACACTGAAGCTTTCTTT. Residues: CASSPQGARMNTEAFF.

The chain employs TRBV9 and TRBJ2-6, with D possibly matching TRBD1 (6 bases). CDR3 size: 14 residues. The germline CDR1 and CDR2 sequences are SGDLS and YYNGEE. The V and J ends lost 4 bases and 1 base respectively, with 6 bases between them. In DNA, the CDR3 is TGTGCCAGCAGCCAGGGGTCTGGGGCCAACGTCCTGACTTTC. Amino acids: CASSQGSGANVLTF.

The chain employs TRBV7-9 and TRBJ1-2; tentative D call: TRBD1 (6 bases). V lost 5 bases and J 7 bases, leaving 20 bases between the germline ends. CDR1 and CDR2 (germline): SEHNR, FQNEAQ (reference sequence). CDR3 length: 15 amino acids. The CDR3 loop is CASSQQSTGIVGYTF. CDR3 bases: TGTGCCAGCAGCCAACAGAGCACAGGGATCGTTGGCTACACCTTC. Combining the CDR3 with reference TRBV7-9 and TRBJ1-2 gives the whole variable domain DTGVSQNPRHKITKRGQNVTFRCDPISEHNRLYWYRQTLGQGPEFLTYFQNEAQLEKSRLLSDRFSAERPKGSFSTLEIQRTEQGDSAMYLCASSQQSTGIVGYTFGSGTRLTVV.

This clone showed up just a few times. The chain joins TRBV6-5 to TRBJ2-7; 7 nucleotides agree with TRBD1. The CDR3 contains 13 residues. V trimming: 7 bases; J trimming: 5 bases; junction bases outside the gene matches: 8. Germline CDR1 MNHEY, CDR2 SVGAGI. This CDR3 is CASTKNTGDEQYF. The CDR3 bases are TGTGCCAGCACCAAGAATACAGGGGACGAGCAGTACTTC.

The sample holds one count of this clone. The chain is built from TRBV5-8 and TRBJ1-2; no firm D call. The V and J ends lost 2 bases and 4 bases respectively, with 6 bases between them. Germline V gene lookup returns CDR1 SGHTS and CDR2 YDEGEE. This CDR3 has 12 residues. CDR3 coding DNA: TGTGCCAGCAGCTTTGGTGCCTATGGCTACACCTTC. It codes for CASSFGAYGYTF. Combining the CDR3 with reference TRBV5-8 and TRBJ1-2 gives the whole variable domain EAGVTQSPTHLIKTRGQQATLRCSPISGHTSVYWYQQALGLGLQFLLWYDEGEERNRGNFPPRFSGRQFPNYSSELNVNALELEDSALYLCASSFGAYGYTFGSGTRLTVV.

This chain uses TRBV15 with TRBJ2-1; 8 nucleotides line up with TRBD2. Trimming took 5 bases from V and 0 from J; bases not matched to a gene: 9. This CDR3 has 17 amino acids. Per the germline V gene, CDR1 is LNHNV and CDR2 is YYDKDF (reference sequence). CDR3 residues: CATSGLPRGGSYNEQFF. The CDR3 DNA reads as TGTGCCACCAGCGGACTTCCACGGGGGGGCTCCTACAATGAGCAGTTCTTC.

The rearrangement uses TRBV27 and TRBJ2-6; no reliable D call. V shed 7 bases and J shed 0 bases, with 4 bases lying between them. From germline, CDR1 is MNHEY and CDR2 SMNVEV (reference sequence). The CDR3 length is 13 residues. In nucleotides, the CDR3 is TGTGCCAGCAAGTTCTCTGGGGCCAACGTCCTGACTTTC. Its translation: CASKFSGANVLTF.

This clone occurred once. The chain has TRBV6-1 and TRBJ2-3; the D is unclear. CDR1 MNHNS and CDR2 SASEGT come from the germline V gene. Trimming removed 2 bases from V and 4 bases from J, with 19 bases in between. CDR3 length equals 17 residues. This CDR3 is CASSEKGRNVRADTQYF. Here the CDR3 DNA reads TGTGCCAGCAGTGAAAAGGGAAGGAACGTACGGGCAGATACGCAGTATTTT.

This chain joins TRBV3-1 (or the pseudogene TRBV3-2) and TRBJ1-5, with 9 positions matching TRBD1. Trimming removed 4 bases from V and 3 bases from J; junction bases left unmatched: 4. CDR3 length: 15 residues. Germline CDR1 LGHDT, CDR2 YNNKEL (reference sequence). CDR3: CASSPRTGVNQPQHF. CDR3 nucleotide sequence: TGTGCCAGCAGCCCCCGGACAGGGGTCAATCAGCCCCAGCATTTT.

The V and J genes are TRBV5-1 and TRBJ2-3; TRBD2 is a possible D gene (5 bases). Germline V gene lookup returns CDR1 SGHRS and CDR2 YFSETQ. The length of the CDR3 is 15 residues. V was clipped by 5 bases and J by 2 bases, with 15 bases between them. Here the CDR3 reads CASSTRRTDTDTQYF. In DNA, the CDR3 is TGCGCCAGCAGTACCAGGAGGACTGACACAGATACGCAGTATTTT. Filled out from reference TRBV5-1 and TRBJ2-3, the complete variable domain reads KAGVTQTPRYLIKTRGQQVTLSCSPISGHRSVSWYQQTPGQGLQFLFEYFSETQRNKGNFPGRFSGRQFSNSRSEMNVSTLELGDSALYLCASSTRRTDTDTQYFGPGTRLTVL.

The rearrangement uses TRBV28 and TRBJ2-3; D is uncertain. The germline gives CDR1 MDHEN, CDR2 SYDVKM. The CDR3 covers 15 residues. Deletions cut 4 bases from V and 6 bases from J, with 17 bases between. Written as DNA, the CDR3 is TGTGCCAGCAGTTCCATCTTTACGGGTTACGATACGCAGTATTTT. Translation gives CASSSIFTGYDTQYF.

The V and J genes are TRBV28 and TRBJ1-1; D perhaps matches TRBD1 (6 bases). Germline V CDR1 and CDR2: MDHEN, SYDVKM. The CDR3 sequence is 14 residues long. V was trimmed by 6 bases and J by 0 bases, leaving 11 bases between them. CDR3 protein: CASRLTGLNTEAFF. CDR3 coding DNA: TGTGCCAGCAGACTTACAGGGCTGAACACTGAAGCTTTCTTT.

The chain uses TRBV6-4 and TRBJ2-2; weak D call: TRBD2 (6 bases). The germline gives CDR1 MRHNA, CDR2 SNTAGT. V lost 7 bases and J lost 2, with 11 bases in between. The CDR3 has 14 residues. The CDR3 loop is CASTPGLNTGELFF. The CDR3 DNA sequence: TGTGCCAGCACCCCGGGACTCAACACCGGGGAGCTGTTTTTT.

The rearrangement uses TRBV28 and TRBJ2-2, with TRBD1 as a possible D gene (5 bases). The CDR3 runs to 16 residues. The V gene lost 4 bases and the J gene lost 0 bases, with 12 bases spanning the gap. Germline CDR1 MDHEN, CDR2 SYDVKM. CDR3 coding DNA: TGTGCCAGCAGTTGGGGCGAGGTAACGAACACCGGGGAGCTGTTTTTT. Translation gives CASSWGEVTNTGELFF.

The DNA of the CDR3 is TGCGCCAGCAGCCGTAGCACAGATACGCAGTATTTT. This sequence encodes CASSRSTDTQYF. The J gene is TRBJ2-3, the V gene TRBV5-1; D unresolved. There are 12 residues in the CDR3. V gave up 4 bases and J gave up 0 bases, with 3 bases separating them. CDR1 is SGHRS, CDR2 YFSETQ, per germline. Full variable domain (outside the CDR3, taken from reference TRBV5-1 and TRBJ2-3): KAGVTQTPRYLIKTRGQQVTLSCSPISGHRSVSWYQQTPGQGLQFLFEYFSETQRNKGNFPGRFSGRQFSNSRSEMNVSTLELGDSALYLCASSRSTDTQYFGPGTRLTVL.

About this clone: Relative to the germline gene, one junction end is altered; a read error may explain this. The chain links TRBV5-6 to TRBJ2-1; TRBD2 aligns across 7 bases. The CDR3 covers 15 residues. The germline CDR1 and CDR2 sequences are SGHDT and YYEEEE. The DNA for the CDR3 is TGTGCCAGCAGTTTGGGGGGGACGGCTTACAATGAGCAGTTCTTC. This sequence encodes CASSLGGTAYNEQFF.

The V gene is TRBV19, the J gene TRBJ1-2; D gene ambiguous. Germline V gene lookup returns CDR1 LNHDA and CDR2 SQIVND (reference sequence). This CDR3 contains 14 residues. V was cut by 1 base and J by 3 bases, with 9 bases left in between. CDR3 in amino acids: CASSIAPDYYGYTF. Here the CDR3 DNA reads TGTGCCAGTAGTATAGCTCCGGATTACTATGGCTACACCTTC.